This passage covers 28 T cell receptor beta chains from one sample sequenced in a study of shared T cell receptors in the human thymus. Produced via immunoSEQ multiplex PCR; TCRdb's table is partial and in-frame only. The sample shows hundreds of thousands of clones, about 80% of them seen only once. This same sample was also taken into another study, of human thymus T cells.

Sequencing was performed on thymocytes. Every receptor here comes from a boy in the first two years of life with a congenital heart defect.

This sequence joins TRBV21-1 and TRBJ2-1; TRBD2, the D gene given by the table, was not confirmed from the DNA. TRBV21-1 is a documented pseudogene. The CDR3 extends over 14 amino acids. The CDR3 loop is CASRKVKGSNEQFF. CDR3 nucleotides: TGTGCCAGCAGAAAAGTGAAAGGGAGCAATGAGCAGTTCTTC.

This sequence joins TRBV7-6 and TRBJ1-4, with TRBD1 matching over 7 bases. CDR1 SGHVS and CDR2 FNYEAQ come from the germline V gene. J lost 0 bases, V lost 3 bases, and 10 bases had no gene match. This CDR3 contains 18 residues. The CDR3 loop is CASSFSGTDRSTNEKLFF. The CDR3 DNA is TGTGCCAGCAGCTTCTCCGGGACAGATCGCTCAACTAATGAAAAACTGTTTTTT.

The chain joins TRBV7-8 to TRBJ2-5; 11 nucleotides match TRBD2. The CDR3 consists of 17 residues. Germline assignment: CDR1 SGHVS and CDR2 FQNEAQ. V lost 4 bases, J lost 0 bases, and 7 bases stayed unmatched. CDR3 DNA: TGTGCCAGCAGCTGCCCACCGGGACTAGCGGACCAAGAGACCCAGTACTTC. As protein: CASSCPPGLADQETQYF.

This clone has only a few counts. This chain uses TRBV28 with TRBJ2-1, with 7 bases identical to TRBD1. CDR1 and CDR2 (germline): MDHEN, SYDVKM. The V and J ends lost 6 bases and 2 bases, in that order; junction bases with no gene match: 10. This CDR3 is 16 amino acids long. Here the CDR3 DNA reads TGTGCCAGCAGCCGACAGGGCCCTCGTCCCTACAATGAGCAGTTCTTC. Residues: CASSRQGPRPYNEQFF. The variable domain in full, with the rest retrieved from reference TRBV28 and TRBJ2-1, is DVKVTQSSRYLVKRTGEKVFLECVQDMDHENMFWYRQDPGLGLRLIYFSYDVKMKEKGDIPEGYSVSREKKERFSLILESASTNQTSMYLCASSRQGPRPYNEQFFGPGTRLTVL.

This chain connects TRBV30 to TRBJ2-2; 9 bases are shared with TRBD2. The J segment lost 9 bases and the V segment lost 2 bases, leaving 16 bases of the junction unmatched. The CDR3 is made up of 17 amino acids. Germline loops: CDR1 GTSNPN, CDR2 SVGIG (reference sequence). This CDR3 reads CAWSTYLAGRATWELFF. The CDR3 nucleotides are TGTGCCTGGAGTACCTACCTAGCGGGGAGGGCGACCTGGGAGCTGTTTTTT.

V usage is TRBV2 and J usage is TRBJ1-1; the D gene is possibly TRBD1 (6 bases). The CDR3 has 16 residues. Deletions cut 1 base from V and 3 bases from J, with 15 bases between. The V gene's germline CDR1 is SNHLY and CDR2 FYNNEI. CDR3 DNA: TGTGCCAGCAGTGAAGTGGGGGCGTGGAACCACACTGAAGCTTTCTTT. Its protein is CASSEVGAWNHTEAFF.

Only one count was recorded for this clone. This chain connects TRBV29-1 to TRBJ2-1, with a possible D match to TRBD1 (6 bases). Trimming took off 4 bases at V and 2 bases at J, with 9 bases between the two ends. This CDR3 comprises 13 residues. Germline V gene data show CDR1 as SQVTM and CDR2 as ANQGSEA. The CDR3 region is CSVVGATYNEQFF. The CDR3 DNA sequence: TGCAGCGTTGTGGGGGCGACCTACAATGAGCAGTTCTTC.

The rearrangement joins TRBV4-3 to TRBJ2-7, with 7 bases aligning to TRBD2. Germline CDR1 LGHNA, CDR2 YSLEER. The CDR3 loop spans 15 amino acids. The V segment lost 2 bases and the J segment 3 bases; nucleotides outside the gene matches: 7. The CDR3, as DNA: TGCGCCAGCAGCCAACATACTAGCGACTACTACGAGCAGTACTTC. It specifies CASSQHTSDYYEQYF.

CDR3 bases: TGTGCCAGCAGAGCCAGCGGGGAAGGCACAGATACGCAGTATTTT. It is translated as CASRASGEGTDTQYF. The chain carries TRBV2 and TRBJ2-3; 7 bases are a match to TRBD2. The CDR3 runs to 15 residues. Germline loops: CDR1 SNHLY, CDR2 FYNNEI. V trimming: 6 bases; J trimming: 1 base; junction bases outside the gene matches: 7.

This chain connects TRBV28 to TRBJ2-7; 10 bases are shared with TRBD1. Trimming at V came to 6 bases and at J to 2 bases, leaving 10 bases not matched to a gene. CDR3 length equals 16 residues. Germline V gene lookup returns CDR1 MDHEN and CDR2 SYDVKM. The CDR3 nucleotides read TGTGCCAGCAGCCTTTCGGACAGGGGGATCGCCTACGAGCAGTACTTC. Protein: CASSLSDRGIAYEQYF. Variable domain in full (rest from reference TRBV28 and TRBJ2-7): DVKVTQSSRYLVKRTGEKVFLECVQDMDHENMFWYRQDPGLGLRLIYFSYDVKMKEKGDIPEGYSVSREKKERFSLILESASTNQTSMYLCASSLSDRGIAYEQYFGPGTRLTVT.

This clone was seen a few times. V is TRBV7-6 and J is TRBJ2-7; TRBD1 aligns across 7 bases. The germline V gene encodes CDR1 SGHVS and CDR2 FNYEAQ. V lost 0 bases, J lost 5 bases, and 4 bases stayed unmatched. The CDR3 extends over 14 amino acids. The CDR3 loop is CASSLAGTANEQYF. In DNA form, the CDR3 reads TGTGCCAGCAGCTTAGCGGGGACAGCGAACGAGCAGTACTTC.

The CDR3 region is CASSPSDGGADQPQHF. CDR3 coding DNA: TGTGCCAGCAGCCCAAGTGATGGGGGGGCGGATCAGCCCCAGCATTTT. This chain joins TRBV7-2 and TRBJ1-5; a possible D gene is TRBD1 (6 bases). Germline V lookup: CDR1 SGHTA, CDR2 FQGNSA. The V end lost 5 bases, the J end lost 5 bases, and 19 bases lay between the germline ends. CDR3 length equals 16 residues.

This rearrangement joins TRBV23-1 to TRBJ1-5; TRBD1 aligns across 10 bases. TRBV23-1 is known as an ORF, though its function is uncertain. The CDR3 runs 17 residues. V was pared by 8 bases and J by 0 bases, with 10 bases of the junction left unmatched. In DNA, the CDR3 is TGCGCCAGCCTCACGGGGACAGGGGCGTATAGCAATCAGCCCCAGCATTTT. The encoded protein is CASLTGTGAYSNQPQHF.

The chain links TRBV7-9 to TRBJ2-5; 9 nucleotides match TRBD2. The CDR3 length is 15 residues. CDR1 SEHNR and CDR2 FQNEAQ come from the germline V gene (reference sequence). The V segment lost 9 bases and the J segment 4 bases; nucleotides outside the gene matches: 12. The CDR3 nucleotides read TGTGCCAGTAGTGGCCTAGCGGGGATGCGAGAGACCCAGTACTTC. It is translated as CASSGLAGMRETQYF.

This chain connects TRBV13 to TRBJ2-7, with 12 bases fitting TRBD2. The germline CDR1 and CDR2 sequences are PRHDT and FYEKMQ (reference sequence). The CDR3 loop spans 15 amino acids. The V gene end was trimmed by 4 bases and the J gene end by 6 bases; junction bases not matched to a gene: 7. CDR3 loop: CASSSRGLAGFEQYF. The CDR3 bases are TGTGCCAGCAGCTCTAGGGGACTAGCGGGCTTCGAGCAGTACTTC.

The chain recombines TRBV2 with TRBJ2-1, with D perhaps TRBD2 (5 bases). CDR1 and CDR2 (germline): SNHLY, FYNNEI. There are 13 residues in the CDR3. Deletions cut 11 bases from V and 0 bases from J, with 11 bases between. The CDR3 loop is CARSASSYNEQFF. The CDR3, as DNA: TGTGCCCGTAGCGCGAGCTCCTACAATGAGCAGTTCTTC.

The V call is TRBV5-4, the J call TRBJ2-3, with 13 bases lining up with TRBD2. V lost 2 bases to trimming and J lost 4 bases; unmatched junction nucleotides: 7. This CDR3 is 17 amino acids long. Per the germline V gene, CDR1 is SGHNT and CDR2 is YYREEE (reference sequence). The chain's CDR3 is CASSFTSGRGYADTQYF. DNA of the CDR3: TGTGCCAGCAGCTTTACTAGCGGGAGGGGATATGCAGATACGCAGTATTTT.

The genes are TRBV27 and TRBJ2-7, with D perhaps matching TRBD2 (5 bases). The CDR3 loop spans 18 amino acids. The V end lost 4 bases, the J end lost 5 bases, and 27 bases lay between the germline ends. In germline, CDR1 is MNHEY, CDR2 SMNVEV (reference sequence). This chain's CDR3 is CASSSKAPTSASLHEQYF. The CDR3 region has the DNA TGTGCCAGCAGTTCTAAGGCCCCTACTAGTGCGAGTCTCCACGAGCAGTACTTC.

The gene calls are TRBV5-1 and TRBJ2-3; 10 nucleotides line up with TRBD2. Germline trimming cut 0 bases from V and 1 base from J; bases unmatched to any gene: 5. The CDR3 runs to 17 residues. Germline CDR1 and CDR2: SGHRS and YFSETQ. DNA for the CDR3: TGCGCCAGCAGCTTGGCCCTAGCGGGAGAACGCACAGATACGCAGTATTTT. Translating it yields CASSLALAGERTDTQYF.

V is TRBV7-9 and J is TRBJ2-5; 9 nucleotides agree with TRBD1. This CDR3 comprises 15 residues. Germline V gene sequence: CDR1 SEHNR, CDR2 FQNEAQ (reference sequence). V lost 4 bases, J lost 5 bases, and 8 bases stayed unmatched. CDR3 amino acids: CASSSTGGARETQYF. The CDR3 nucleotides read TGTGCCAGCAGCTCTACAGGGGGCGCGAGGGAGACCCAGTACTTC.

The rearrangement links TRBV28 to TRBJ2-5; D is ambiguous. V was clipped by 6 bases and J by 2 bases, with 16 bases between them. CDR1 MDHEN and CDR2 SYDVKM come from the germline V gene. There are 15 residues in the CDR3. For the CDR3, the DNA is TGTGCCAGCAGACCCGGTAACAGCTTACAAGAGACCCAGTACTTC. It codes for CASRPGNSLQETQYF.

The chain employs TRBV4-1 and TRBJ2-7; D not resolved. The germline V gene encodes CDR1 MGHRA and CDR2 YSYEKL. V was shortened by 5 bases and J by 0 bases, with 8 bases between the two germline ends. CDR3 length equals 13 residues. CDR3 sequence reads: CASSSQSSYEQYF. The CDR3 region has the DNA TGCGCCAGCAGCTCACAGAGCTCCTACGAGCAGTACTTC.

The chain is built from TRBV6-5 and TRBJ2-1; the match to TRBD2 covers 13 bases. V trimming: 4 bases; J trimming: 9 bases; junction bases outside the gene matches: 3. The CDR3 loop spans 14 amino acids. CDR1 and CDR2 (germline): MNHEY, SVGAGI. CDR3 nucleotides: TGTGCCAGCAGTTGGACTAGCGGGAGTAGTGAGCAGTTCTTC. Amino acids: CASSWTSGSSEQFF.

This clone has a handful of counts. This chain links TRBV25-1 with TRBJ1-3, with D perhaps matching TRBD1 (5 bases). Looked up from germline, CDR1 is MGHDK and CDR2 is SYGVNS. Trimming took 7 bases from V and 0 from J, leaving 7 bases between them. There are 13 residues in the CDR3. DNA for the CDR3: TGTGCCAGCAAGACAGACTCTGGAAACACCATATATTTT. Its translation: CASKTDSGNTIYF. The variable domain in full, with the rest retrieved from reference TRBV25-1 and TRBJ1-3, is EADIYQTPRYLVIGTGKKITLECSQTMGHDKMYWYQQDPGMELHLIHYSYGVNSTEKGDLSSESTVSRIRTEHFPLTLESARPSHTSQYLCASKTDSGNTIYFGEGSWLTVV.

This clone was detected only once. This chain uses TRBV13 with TRBJ1-2; no definite D call. The CDR3 loop spans 15 amino acids. Germline CDR1 PRHDT, CDR2 FYEKMQ (reference sequence). V lost 4 bases to trimming and J lost 5 bases, with 17 bases between them. CDR3 residues: CASSSLRPSMYGYTF. The CDR3 nucleotides read TGTGCCAGCAGCTCCCTCCGCCCCAGTATGTATGGCTACACCTTC.

Here the CDR3 reads CASSYSQGNGYTF. The DNA of the CDR3 is TGTGCCAGCAGTTACTCTCAGGGGAACGGCTACACCTTC. The chain uses TRBV6-5 and TRBJ1-2, with D possibly being TRBD1 (6 bases). CDR1 MNHEY and CDR2 SVGAGI come from the germline V gene. The length of the CDR3 is 13 residues. The germline V and J ends were trimmed by 0 bases and 8 bases, with 10 bases remaining between them.

This CDR3 is CASSDIADSTDTQYF. CDR3 sequence (DNA): TGTGCCAGCAGTGACATAGCGGACTCCACAGATACGCAGTATTTT. This chain joins TRBV11-2 and TRBJ2-3, with a possible D match to TRBD2 (6 bases). Germline lookup yields CDR1 SGHAT and CDR2 FQNNGV. Trimming removed 6 bases from V and 2 bases from J, with 15 bases in between. The CDR3 contains 15 residues.

CDR3 nucleotides: TGCGCCAGCAGCTTGACGACGGGACAGGGAGGGACTGAAGCTTTCTTT. It specifies CASSLTTGQGGTEAFF. The chain joins TRBV5-1 to TRBJ1-1; the match to TRBD1 covers 9 bases. There are 16 residues in the CDR3. With V trimmed by 1 base and J by 5 bases, 9 bases remained unmatched. The germline gives CDR1 SGHRS, CDR2 YFSETQ.